These 20 T cell receptor beta chains originate from one sample sequenced in a study of blood T cell repertoires in COVID-19. The table came from immunoSEQ multiplex PCR; TCRdb's copy has only in-frame clones and leaves some out. The sample has about 260,000 clones, over 75% seen once; the top ten hold approximately 0.7%. The sequencing input was peripheral blood. The receptors shown here come from a human donor in a cohort sampled during active COVID-19.

This chain joins TRBV6-2 or TRBV6-3 and TRBJ2-7; 10 nucleotides align to TRBD1. The CDR3 loop spans 18 amino acids. In germline, CDR1 is MNHEY, CDR2 SVGEGT. The V gene end was trimmed by 6 bases and the J gene end by 5 bases; junction bases not matched to a gene: 19. CDR3: CASSPGQGVKRNRNEQYF. Here the CDR3 DNA reads TGTGCCAGCAGCCCTGGACAGGGGGTAAAACGAAATCGTAACGAGCAGTACTTC.

The chain couples TRBV4-3 to TRBJ1-4, with 9 bases that match TRBD1. V lost 2 bases and J lost 1; bases outside the gene matches: 11. CDR3 length: 19 amino acids. CDR1 is LGHNA and CDR2 is YSLEER in the germline V gene. CDR3 amino acids: CASSQQGGGQGVTNEKLFF. The CDR3 DNA reads TGCGCCAGCAGCCAACAGGGTGGGGGACAGGGCGTAACTAATGAAAAACTGTTTTTT.

This rearrangement joins TRBV24-1 to TRBJ2-5; 7 bases are a match to TRBD1. Trimming took 4 bases from V and 7 from J; bases not matched to a gene: 5. Germline V lookup: CDR1 KGHDR, CDR2 SFDVKD. The CDR3 is made up of 13 amino acids. CDR3 DNA sequence: TGTGCCACCAGTGAGAGGCCAGGGGGGACCCAGTACTTC. Translating it yields CATSERPGGTQYF.

The chain combines TRBV6-5 with TRBJ1-2; D unclear. Looked up from germline, CDR1 is MNHEY and CDR2 is SVGAGI. V was pared by 5 bases and J by 6 bases, with 7 bases between. This CDR3 is 11 amino acids long. The CDR3 DNA reads TGTGCCAGCAGTCACGAGGATGGCTACACCTTC. It is translated as CASSHEDGYTF.

The chain has TRBV6-2 or TRBV6-3 and TRBJ2-5; the match to TRBD2 covers 9 bases. In germline, CDR1 is MNHEY, CDR2 SVGEGT. The CDR3 runs to 17 residues. J gave up 5 bases and V 3 bases, and 13 bases lay outside the gene matches. The CDR3 bases are TGTGCCAGCAGTTATACGCGGGAGGGAAGAGGTTGGGAGACCCAGTACTTC. It yields the protein CASSYTREGRGWETQYF.

The chain joins TRBV28 to TRBJ2-7; TRBD1 matches 8 bases. The V and J ends lost 6 bases and 3 bases, in that order; junction bases with no gene match: 4. Germline CDR1 and CDR2: MDHEN and SYDVKM. The CDR3 has 13 amino acids. CDR3 loop: CASSRTGSYEQYF. For the CDR3, the DNA is TGTGCCAGCAGCAGGACAGGGAGCTACGAGCAGTACTTC.

The chain is built from TRBV6-2 or TRBV6-3 and TRBJ1-1; D unclear. The V end lost 2 bases, the J end lost 0 bases, and 4 bases lay between the germline ends. Germline V gene data show CDR1 as MNHEY and CDR2 as SVGEGT. The CDR3 extends over 13 amino acids. CDR3 DNA: TGTGCCAGCAGTTACGAGGTGAACACTGAAGCTTTCTTT. This codes for CASSYEVNTEAFF.

The table lists this clone with a count of one. The CDR3 DNA sequence: TGTGCCAGCAGTTCTAGCTTGCACGAGCAGTACTTC. It is translated as CASSSSLHEQYF. This chain links TRBV6-2 or TRBV6-3 with TRBJ2-7, with D possibly being TRBD2 (5 bases). This CDR3 region has 12 residues. V gave up 4 bases and J gave up 5 bases, with 9 bases separating them. Germline lookup yields CDR1 MNHEY and CDR2 SVGEGT.

This chain connects TRBV24-1 to TRBJ2-3; 9 bases match TRBD1. This CDR3 has 16 residues. Per the germline V gene, CDR1 is KGHDR and CDR2 is SFDVKD. With 4 bases clipped from V and 1 base from J, the junction kept 5 bases outside the gene matches. The CDR3 here is CATSDPRTGGTDTQYF. CDR3 DNA sequence: TGTGCCACCAGTGACCCCCGGACAGGGGGCACAGATACGCAGTATTTT.

The sample holds one count of this clone. The J gene is TRBJ2-7, the V gene TRBV6-5; D remains unclear. The V and J ends lost 4 bases and 2 bases respectively, with 6 bases between them. CDR1 is MNHEY, CDR2 SVGAGI, per germline. The CDR3 extends over 12 amino acids. In DNA, the CDR3 is TGTGCCAGCAGTTCACAGACCTACGAGCAGTACTTC. Protein: CASSSQTYEQYF.

The chain recombines TRBV7-9 with TRBJ1-4; D may be TRBD1 (6 bases). Germline V gives CDR1 SEHNR, CDR2 FQNEAQ (reference sequence). The CDR3 spans 13 residues. V lost 5 bases and J 8 bases, leaving 12 bases between the germline ends. The CDR3 nucleotides read TGTGCCAGCAGCGTCGGGACATGGGAAAAACTGTTTTTT. Residues: CASSVGTWEKLFF.

V is TRBV18 and J is TRBJ1-2, with 7 bases that match TRBD1. Looked up from germline, CDR1 is KGHSH and CDR2 is LQKENI. This CDR3 is built from 13 residues. J lost 6 bases, V lost 6 bases, and 7 bases had no gene match. Written as DNA, the CDR3 is TGTGCCAGCTCGCAGAGACAGGGAAATGGCTACACCTTC. Its translation is CASSQRQGNGYTF.

The rearrangement joins TRBV10-3 to TRBJ1-1; D possibly corresponds to TRBD1 (6 bases). Trimming removed 10 bases at V and 1 base at J, with 13 bases between. CDR3 length equals 13 residues. CDR1 is ENHRY and CDR2 is SYGVKD in the germline V gene. This CDR3 reads CANRDKPNTEAFF. CDR3 coding DNA: TGTGCCAACCGGGACAAGCCGAACACTGAAGCTTTCTTT.

This sequence joins TRBV5-6 and TRBJ2-3, with TRBD1 identical over 7 bases. CDR1 and CDR2 (germline): SGHDT, YYEEEE. With 2 bases clipped from V and 3 bases from J, the junction kept 6 bases outside the gene matches. The CDR3 totals 15 residues. For the CDR3, the DNA is TGTGCCAGCAGCTTCAACAGGGGCTGGACAGATACGCAGTATTTT. It is translated as CASSFNRGWTDTQYF.

This clone was recorded once. The chain carries TRBV28 and TRBJ2-7; 8 nucleotides match TRBD1. CDR3 size: 13 residues. Germline V gene data show CDR1 as MDHEN and CDR2 as SYDVKM. The J segment lost 3 bases and the V segment lost 4 bases, leaving 2 bases of the junction unmatched. The CDR3 sequence: CASSSGQVYEQYF. The CDR3 bases are TGTGCCAGCAGTTCGGGACAGGTCTACGAGCAGTACTTC.

In this sample, this clone turned up once. J is TRBJ1-1 and V is TRBV4-1, with D maybe TRBD1 (5 bases). Trimming stripped 1 base from V and 3 bases from J, with 9 bases between. Germline CDR1 MGHRA, CDR2 YSYEKL. CDR3 length: 14 residues. CDR3 amino acids: CASSQGTSYTEAFF. The CDR3 DNA sequence: TGCGCCAGCAGCCAAGGGACAAGCTACACTGAAGCTTTCTTT.

The CDR3 spells CASSLLAEQYF. The DNA of the CDR3 is TGTGCCAGCAGCTTGTTGGCCGAGCAGTACTTC. V is TRBV5-8 and J is TRBJ2-7; no clear D. Germline V gene sequence: CDR1 SGHTS, CDR2 YDEGEE. V was clipped by 1 base and J by 6 bases, with 5 bases between them. The CDR3 sequence is 11 residues long.

The CDR3 sequence is CASSKIVGGYEQFF. Written as DNA, the CDR3 is TGTGCCAGTAGTAAAATAGTAGGGGGCTATGAGCAGTTCTTC. The chain joins TRBV19 to TRBJ2-1; 7 bases match TRBD1. The CDR3 is 14 amino acids. V was pared by 4 bases and J by 8 bases, with 8 bases of the junction left unmatched. Germline loops: CDR1 LNHDA, CDR2 SQIVND (reference sequence).

The chain links TRBV9 to TRBJ1-1; tentatively, D is TRBD1 (6 bases). This CDR3 is 15 amino acids long. From germline, CDR1 is SGDLS and CDR2 YYNGEE. V lost 0 bases, J lost 5 bases, and 14 bases lay in between. The CDR3 loop reads CASSVAPGRGTEAFF. The DNA for the CDR3 is TGTGCCAGCAGCGTAGCTCCGGGAAGGGGGACTGAAGCTTTCTTT.

This rearrangement joins TRBV18 to TRBJ1-5; 8 nucleotides agree with TRBD1. The CDR3 is 15 residues long. The V and J ends lost 3 bases and 3 bases, in that order; junction bases with no gene match: 4. Germline V gives CDR1 KGHSH, CDR2 LQKENI. CDR3 DNA sequence: TGTGCCAGCTCACCCACAGGGGGGAACAATCAGCCCCAGCATTTT. This encodes CASSPTGGNNQPQHF.